This T cell receptor beta chain was found in a study of T cell responses to AZD1222 COVID-19 vaccine. The protocol was immunoSEQ multiplex PCR, while the TCRdb copy is restricted to in-frame clones and leaves out a portion. This repertoire shows over 150,000 clones, about 90% found once; its top ten account for 5.5%. Germline V CDR1 and CDR2: SEHNR, FQNEAQ (reference sequence). The V end lost 5 bases, the J end lost 0 bases, and 25 bases lay between the germline ends. The CDR3 spans 19 residues. This clone has a handful of counts. Sequencing was performed on peripheral blood, taken on day 0 of MenACWY control vaccination. This chain connects TRBV7-9 to TRBJ1-2; D gene unclear. This TCR was recovered from an adult in good health. The CDR3 nucleotides are TGTGCCAGCAGCCGAGGGCCCACATACGATCGACCCCCTAACTATGGCTACACCTTC. Its protein product is CASSRGPTYDRPPNYGYTF.